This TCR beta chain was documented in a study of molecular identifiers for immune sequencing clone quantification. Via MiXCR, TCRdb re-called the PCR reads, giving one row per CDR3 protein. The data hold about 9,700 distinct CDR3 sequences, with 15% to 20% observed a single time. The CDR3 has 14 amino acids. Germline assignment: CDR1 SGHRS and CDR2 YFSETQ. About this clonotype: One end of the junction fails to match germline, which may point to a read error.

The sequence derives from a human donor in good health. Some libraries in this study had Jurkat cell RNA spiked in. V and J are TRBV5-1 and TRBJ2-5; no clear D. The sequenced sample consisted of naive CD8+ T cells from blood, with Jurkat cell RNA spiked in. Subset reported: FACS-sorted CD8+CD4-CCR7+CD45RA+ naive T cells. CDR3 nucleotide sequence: TGCGCCAGCAGCTTGGTGGTCTATCAAGAGGCCCAGTACTTC. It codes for CASSLVVYQEAQYF.